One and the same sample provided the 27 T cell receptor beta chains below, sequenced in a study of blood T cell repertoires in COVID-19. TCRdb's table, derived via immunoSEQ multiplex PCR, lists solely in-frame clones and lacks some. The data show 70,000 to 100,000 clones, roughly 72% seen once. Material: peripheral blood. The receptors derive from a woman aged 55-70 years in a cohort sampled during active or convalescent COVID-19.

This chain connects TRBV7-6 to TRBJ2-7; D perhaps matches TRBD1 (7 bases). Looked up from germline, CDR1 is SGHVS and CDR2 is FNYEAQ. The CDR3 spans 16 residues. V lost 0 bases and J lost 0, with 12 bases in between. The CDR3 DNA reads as TGTGCCAGCAGCTTAGCCGTGCGGGACAGCTCCTACGAGCAGTACTTC. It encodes CASSLAVRDSSYEQYF.

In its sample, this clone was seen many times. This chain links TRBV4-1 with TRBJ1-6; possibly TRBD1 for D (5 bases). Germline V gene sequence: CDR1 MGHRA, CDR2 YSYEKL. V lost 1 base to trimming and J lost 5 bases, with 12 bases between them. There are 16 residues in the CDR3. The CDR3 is CASSQVSGTNNSPLHF. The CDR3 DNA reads TGCGCCAGCAGCCAAGTTTCCGGGACTAATAATTCACCCCTCCACTTT.

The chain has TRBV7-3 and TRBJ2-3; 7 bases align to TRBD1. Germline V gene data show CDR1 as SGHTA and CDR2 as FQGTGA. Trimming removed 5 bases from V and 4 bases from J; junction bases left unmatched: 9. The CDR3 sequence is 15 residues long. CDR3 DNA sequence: TGTGCCAGCAGCCCCGGCAGGGGGTGGGCAGATACGCAGTATTTT. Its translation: CASSPGRGWADTQYF.

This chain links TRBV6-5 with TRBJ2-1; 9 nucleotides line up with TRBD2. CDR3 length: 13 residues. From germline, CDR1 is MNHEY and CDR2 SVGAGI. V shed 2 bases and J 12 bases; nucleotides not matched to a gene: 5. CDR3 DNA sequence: TGTGCCAGCAGTTACGGTTCAGCGGGGGGGCAGTTCTTC. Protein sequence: CASSYGSAGGQFF.

In nucleotides, the CDR3 is TGTGCCAGCAGCCCCCGGTCTGTAGCGGGTTACGAGCAGTACTTC. Protein: CASSPRSVAGYEQYF. The rearrangement links TRBV9 to TRBJ2-7; the match to TRBD2 covers 7 bases. This CDR3 region has 15 residues. Germline assignment: CDR1 SGDLS and CDR2 YYNGEE. V shed 4 bases and J 4 bases; nucleotides not matched to a gene: 11.

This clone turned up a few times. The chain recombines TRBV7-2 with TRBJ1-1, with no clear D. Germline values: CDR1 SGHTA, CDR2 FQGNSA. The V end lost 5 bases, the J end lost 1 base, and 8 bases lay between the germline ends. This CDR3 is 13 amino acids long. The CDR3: CASSVDGNTEAFF. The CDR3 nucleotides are TGTGCCAGCAGCGTAGACGGGAACACTGAAGCTTTCTTT.

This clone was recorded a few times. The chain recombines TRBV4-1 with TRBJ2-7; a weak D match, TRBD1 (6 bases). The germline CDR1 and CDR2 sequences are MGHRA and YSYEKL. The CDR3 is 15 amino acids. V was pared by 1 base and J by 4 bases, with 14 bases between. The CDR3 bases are TGCGCCAGCAGCCAAGCCGGGACACCGACTTACGAGCAGTACTTC. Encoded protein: CASSQAGTPTYEQYF.

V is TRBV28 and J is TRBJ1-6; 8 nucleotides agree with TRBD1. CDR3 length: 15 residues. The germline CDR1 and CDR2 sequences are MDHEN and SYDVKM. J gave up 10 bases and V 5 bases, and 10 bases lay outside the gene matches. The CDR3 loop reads CASSPSRTGSSPLHF. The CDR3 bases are TGTGCCAGCAGTCCCAGCCGGACAGGGAGCTCACCCCTCCACTTT.

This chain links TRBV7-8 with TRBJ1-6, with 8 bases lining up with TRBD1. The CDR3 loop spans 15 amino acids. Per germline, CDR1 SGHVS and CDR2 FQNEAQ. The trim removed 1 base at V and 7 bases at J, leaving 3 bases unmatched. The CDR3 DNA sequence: TGTGCCAGCAGCTTAGGCCGGACAGGGAATTCACCCCTCCACTTT. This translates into CASSLGRTGNSPLHF. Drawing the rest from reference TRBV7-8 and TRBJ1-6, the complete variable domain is GAGVSQSPRYKVAKRGQDVALRCDPISGHVSLFWYQQALGQGPEFLTYFQNEAQLDKSGLPSDRFFAERPEGSVSTLKIQRTQQEDSAVYLCASSLGRTGNSPLHFGNGTRLTVT.

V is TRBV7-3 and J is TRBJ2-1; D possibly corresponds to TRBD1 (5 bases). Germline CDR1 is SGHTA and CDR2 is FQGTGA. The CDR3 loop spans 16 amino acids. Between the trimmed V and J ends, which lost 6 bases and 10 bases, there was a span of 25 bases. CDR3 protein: CASRIKGNGGAGEQFF. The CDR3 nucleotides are TGTGCCAGCAGGATTAAGGGTAACGGTGGGGCTGGGGAGCAGTTCTTC.

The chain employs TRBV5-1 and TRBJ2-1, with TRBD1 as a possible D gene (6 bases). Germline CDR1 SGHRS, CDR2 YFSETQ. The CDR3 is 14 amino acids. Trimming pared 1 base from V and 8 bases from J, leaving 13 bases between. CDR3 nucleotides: TGCGCCAGCAGCTTGACAGGGCAGCAATATGAGCAGTTCTTC. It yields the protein CASSLTGQQYEQFF.

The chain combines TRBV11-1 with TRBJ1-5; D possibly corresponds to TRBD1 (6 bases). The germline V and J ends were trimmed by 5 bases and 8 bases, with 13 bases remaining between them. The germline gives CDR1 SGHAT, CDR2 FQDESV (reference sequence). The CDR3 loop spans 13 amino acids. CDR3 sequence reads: CASSNTGKEPQHF. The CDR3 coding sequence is TGTGCCAGCAGCAATACAGGGAAAGAGCCCCAGCATTTT.

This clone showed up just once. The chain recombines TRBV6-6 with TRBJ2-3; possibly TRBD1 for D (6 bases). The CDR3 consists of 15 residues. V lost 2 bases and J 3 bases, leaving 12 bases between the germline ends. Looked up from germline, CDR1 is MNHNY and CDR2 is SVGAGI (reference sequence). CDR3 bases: TGTGCCAGCAGTTACGAGGGCAGGGGAACAGATACGCAGTATTTT. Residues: CASSYEGRGTDTQYF.

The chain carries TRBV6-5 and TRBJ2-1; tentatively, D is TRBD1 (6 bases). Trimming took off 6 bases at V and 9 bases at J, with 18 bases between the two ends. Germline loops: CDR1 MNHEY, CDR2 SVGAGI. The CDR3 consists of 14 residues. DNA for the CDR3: TGTGCCAGCAGCGACGGGACACCCGGCGGTGAGCAGTTCTTC. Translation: CASSDGTPGGEQFF.

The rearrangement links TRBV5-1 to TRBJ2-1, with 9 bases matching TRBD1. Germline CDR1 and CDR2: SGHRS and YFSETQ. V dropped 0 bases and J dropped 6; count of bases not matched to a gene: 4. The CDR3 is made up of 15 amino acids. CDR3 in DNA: TGCGCCAGCAGCTTGGGGGACAGGGAACGCAATGAGCAGTTCTTC. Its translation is CASSLGDRERNEQFF.

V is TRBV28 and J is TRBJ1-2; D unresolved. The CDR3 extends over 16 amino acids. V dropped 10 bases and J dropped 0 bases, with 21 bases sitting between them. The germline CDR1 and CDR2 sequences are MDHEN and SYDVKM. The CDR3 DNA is TGTGCCACCAAGACGGCAGAGAAGGCGGCTAACTATGGCTACACCTTC. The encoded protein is CATKTAEKAANYGYTF.

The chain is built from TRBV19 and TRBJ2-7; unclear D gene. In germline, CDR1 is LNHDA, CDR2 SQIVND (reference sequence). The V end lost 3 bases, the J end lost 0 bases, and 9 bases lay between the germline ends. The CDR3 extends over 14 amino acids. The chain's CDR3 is CASSIRYSSYEQYF. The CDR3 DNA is TGTGCCAGTAGTATTCGGTACAGCTCCTACGAGCAGTACTTC.

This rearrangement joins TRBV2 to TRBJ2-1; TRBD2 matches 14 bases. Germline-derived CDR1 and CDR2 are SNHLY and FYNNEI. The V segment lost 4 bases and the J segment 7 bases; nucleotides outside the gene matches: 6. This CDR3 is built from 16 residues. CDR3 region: CASSGRGTSGGNEQFF. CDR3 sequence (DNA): TGTGCCAGCAGTGGGCGGGGGACTAGCGGGGGAAATGAGCAGTTCTTC.

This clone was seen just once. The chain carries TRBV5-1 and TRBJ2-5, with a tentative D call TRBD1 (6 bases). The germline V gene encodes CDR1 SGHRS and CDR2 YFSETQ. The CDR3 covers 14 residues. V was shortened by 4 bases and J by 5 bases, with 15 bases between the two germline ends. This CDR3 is CASSKQGVGETQYF. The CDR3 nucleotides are TGCGCCAGCAGCAAACAGGGCGTTGGGGAGACCCAGTACTTC.

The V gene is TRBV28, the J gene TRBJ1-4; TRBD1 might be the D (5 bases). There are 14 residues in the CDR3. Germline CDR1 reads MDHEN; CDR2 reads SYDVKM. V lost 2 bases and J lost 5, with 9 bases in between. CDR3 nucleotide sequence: TGTGCCAGCAGTTTAACGGGGGTCAATGAAAAACTGTTTTTT. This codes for CASSLTGVNEKLFF.

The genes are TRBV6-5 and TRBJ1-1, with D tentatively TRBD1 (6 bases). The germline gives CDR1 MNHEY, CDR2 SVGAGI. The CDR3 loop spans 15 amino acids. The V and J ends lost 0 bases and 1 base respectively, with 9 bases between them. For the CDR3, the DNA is TGTGCCAGCAGTTACTCGACAGGTACGAACACTGAAGCTTTCTTT. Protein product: CASSYSTGTNTEAFF.

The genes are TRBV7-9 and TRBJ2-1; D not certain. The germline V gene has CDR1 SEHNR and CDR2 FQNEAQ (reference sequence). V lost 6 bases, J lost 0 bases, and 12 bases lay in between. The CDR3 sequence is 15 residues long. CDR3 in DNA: TGTGCCAGCAGTCGAATTCGCTACTCCTACAATGAGCAGTTCTTC. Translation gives CASSRIRYSYNEQFF. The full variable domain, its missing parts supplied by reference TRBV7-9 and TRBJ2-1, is DTGVSQNPRHKITKRGQNVTFRCDPISEHNRLYWYRQTLGQGPEFLTYFQNEAQLEKSRLLSDRFSAERPKGSFSTLEIQRTEQGDSAMYLCASSRIRYSYNEQFFGPGTRLTVL.

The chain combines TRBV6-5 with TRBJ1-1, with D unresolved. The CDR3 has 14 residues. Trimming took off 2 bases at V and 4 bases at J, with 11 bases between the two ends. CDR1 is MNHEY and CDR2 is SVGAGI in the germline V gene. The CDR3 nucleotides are TGTGCCAGCAGTTACAAACGGTCTGGCACTGAAGCTTTCTTT. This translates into CASSYKRSGTEAFF.

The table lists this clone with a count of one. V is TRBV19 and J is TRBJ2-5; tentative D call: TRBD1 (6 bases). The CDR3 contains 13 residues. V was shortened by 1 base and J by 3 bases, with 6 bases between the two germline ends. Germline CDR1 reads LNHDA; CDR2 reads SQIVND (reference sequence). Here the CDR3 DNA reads TGTGCCAGTAGTATAGGGACAGAAGAGACCCAGTACTTC. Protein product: CASSIGTEETQYF.

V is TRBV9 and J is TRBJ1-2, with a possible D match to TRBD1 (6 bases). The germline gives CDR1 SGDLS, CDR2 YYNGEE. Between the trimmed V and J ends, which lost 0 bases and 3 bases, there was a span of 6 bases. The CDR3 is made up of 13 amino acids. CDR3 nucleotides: TGTGCCAGCAGCGTAGGGACAGACTATGGCTACACCTTC. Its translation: CASSVGTDYGYTF.

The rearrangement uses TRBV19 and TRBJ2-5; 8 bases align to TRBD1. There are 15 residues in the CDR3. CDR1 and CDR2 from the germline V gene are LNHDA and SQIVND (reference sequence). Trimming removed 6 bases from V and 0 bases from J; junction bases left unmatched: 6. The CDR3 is CASSPGQVYQETQYF. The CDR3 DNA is TGTGCCAGTAGCCCGGGACAGGTCTACCAAGAGACCCAGTACTTC.

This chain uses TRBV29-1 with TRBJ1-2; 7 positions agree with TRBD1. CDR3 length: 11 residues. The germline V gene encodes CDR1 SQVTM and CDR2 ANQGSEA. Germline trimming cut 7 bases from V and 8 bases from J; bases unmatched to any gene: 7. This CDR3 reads CSAQQGLGYTF. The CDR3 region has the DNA TGCAGCGCCCAACAGGGGCTGGGCTACACCTTC.